This TCR beta chain was captured by sequencing in a study of spatial heterogeneity in lung cancer. Study summary: Matched bulk RNA-seq gave a T cell module score that correlated strongly with tumor-region TCR transcript counts.

MiXCR was run by TCRdb on the 5' RACE reads, yielding one entry per CDR3 protein. The sample shows about 2,800 distinct CDR3 sequences, around 4.2% of them seen only once. This clonotype is judged medium-sized. Its antigen is still unknown. Regarding time point: sample taken at primary tumor resection. Donors were under 90 untreated early-stage non-small cell lung cancer patients. The input material, whole RNA from tumor, nontumor lung or frozen PBMC, was sequenced unsorted. The CDR3 contains 13 residues. The germline V gene has CDR1 MNHNY and CDR2 SVGAGI (reference sequence). V was clipped by 0 bases and J by 5 bases, with 7 bases between them. Notes on the study in general: Approximate estimated coverage of tumor T cells amounted to 5.5% to 7% for alpha and less than 15% for beta chains. Counts of expanded intratumoral alpha and beta TCRs tracked tumor mutation counts.

The source was lung tumor tissue, collected at surgery. The receptor was isolated from a female donor with early-stage non-small cell lung cancer. The V call is TRBV6-6, the J call TRBJ1-2; no firm D call. Here the CDR3 DNA reads TGTGCCAGCAGTTACTCGCAAGGGTATGGCTACACCTTC. Translation: CASSYSQGYGYTF.